The 26 T cell receptor beta chains below all came from one sample that was sequenced in a study of PD-1 and CTLA-4 blockade in melanoma. Using immunoSEQ multiplex PCR, the repertoire was profiled, and TCRdb retains in-frame clones only, with some absent. The sample comprises 9,000 to 13,000 clones, approximately 80% of which are singletons, and roughly 34% rests with the top ten. The input for sequencing was CD8+ T cells from peripheral blood, taken from a patient given anti-PD-1 treatment. All receptors come from a human donor with melanoma.

The rearrangement links TRBV7-9 to TRBJ2-1; tentative D call: TRBD2 (5 bases). V was trimmed by 7 bases and J by 9 bases, leaving 13 bases between them. CDR3 length: 12 residues. Germline CDR1 SEHNR, CDR2 FQNEAQ (reference sequence). The CDR3 coding sequence is TGTGCCAGCACTTTTGAGGGTGCTGAGCAGTTCTTC. Translation gives CASTFEGAEQFF.

The chain has TRBV6-5 and TRBJ1-1; D not certain. Germline CDR1 MNHEY, CDR2 SVGAGI. The V and J ends lost 0 bases and 0 bases respectively, with 8 bases between them. The CDR3 contains 15 residues. The CDR3 loop is CASSYSRGMNTEAFF. The CDR3 region has the DNA TGTGCCAGCAGTTACTCCCGCGGCATGAACACTGAAGCTTTCTTT.

The chain is built from TRBV7-9 and TRBJ2-7, with TRBD1 matching over 8 bases. V lost 4 bases and J lost 3; bases outside the gene matches: 8. CDR1 is SEHNR and CDR2 is FQNEAQ in the germline V gene (reference sequence). The CDR3 spans 15 residues. The CDR3 here is CASSSSGQENYEQYF. As DNA, the CDR3 is TGTGCCAGCAGCTCCTCGGGACAGGAGAACTACGAGCAGTACTTC.

V is TRBV5-1 and J is TRBJ1-3; D gene unclear. V was cut by 2 bases and J by 0 bases, with 12 bases left in between. This CDR3 region has 16 residues. Germline values: CDR1 SGHRS, CDR2 YFSETQ. The CDR3 spells CASSFEGRRSGNTIYF. In DNA form, the CDR3 reads TGCGCCAGCAGCTTCGAAGGACGACGCTCTGGAAACACCATATATTTT.

The chain joins TRBV10-3 to TRBJ2-3; TRBD2 might be the D (6 bases). Germline CDR1 is ENHRY and CDR2 is SYGVKD. This CDR3 is built from 14 residues. Deletions cut 3 bases from V and 6 bases from J, with 13 bases between. Here the CDR3 reads CAISDPHREDTQYF. In DNA form, the CDR3 reads TGTGCCATCAGTGACCCCCATCGGGAGGATACGCAGTATTTT.

V is TRBV24-1 and J is TRBJ2-2, with 12 nucleotides matching TRBD2. In germline, CDR1 is KGHDR, CDR2 SFDVKD. The CDR3 is made up of 18 amino acids. V gave up 4 bases and J gave up 3 bases; unmatched junction bases: 8. In DNA form, the CDR3 reads TGTGCCACCAGTGAGATCGGGACTAGCGGGCAAGACACCGGGGAGCTGTTTTTT. The encoded protein is CATSEIGTSGQDTGELFF.

CDR3 sequence reads: CASSPAAPDTQYF. The CDR3 DNA is TGTGCCAGCAGTCCCGCGGCCCCAGATACGCAGTATTTT. The chain is built from TRBV7-8 and TRBJ2-3, with D unclear. Germline CDR1 SGHVS, CDR2 FQNEAQ. The V and J ends lost 6 bases and 4 bases respectively, with 11 bases between them. The CDR3 is 13 residues long.

The chain is built from TRBV11-3 and TRBJ1-1, with TRBD1 matching 10 bases. V trimming: 5 bases; J trimming: 0 bases; junction bases outside the gene matches: 6. Germline V gives CDR1 SGHNT, CDR2 YENEEA. This CDR3 is built from 16 residues. Here the CDR3 reads CASSEGTGVMNTEAFF. The CDR3 DNA follows: TGTGCCAGCAGCGAAGGGACAGGGGTCATGAACACTGAAGCTTTCTTT.

The chain has TRBV7-6 and TRBJ2-1, with 7 nucleotides matching TRBD2. This CDR3 is 17 amino acids long. Germline V gene sequence: CDR1 SGHVS, CDR2 FNYEAQ. Germline trimming cut 4 bases from V and 10 bases from J; bases unmatched to any gene: 19. In nucleotides, the CDR3 is TGTGCCAGCAGCTGGGGGGGGGAGGACACCTATTTCGGGGAGCAGTTCTTC. Its protein product is CASSWGGEDTYFGEQFF.

J is TRBJ1-3 and V is TRBV19; D call uncertain. This CDR3 is 17 amino acids long. Trimming stripped 0 bases from V and 4 bases from J, with 16 bases between. CDR1 and CDR2 from the germline V gene are LNHDA and SQIVND (reference sequence). The CDR3 sequence is CASSIDLGPHGGNTIYF. In DNA form, the CDR3 reads TGTGCCAGTAGTATAGATCTGGGCCCCCATGGAGGAAACACCATATATTTT. The variable domain in full, completed from reference TRBV19 and TRBJ1-3, reads DGGITQSPKYLFRKEGQNVTLSCEQNLNHDAMYWYRQDPGQGLRLIYYSQIVNDFQKGDIAEGYSVSREKKESFPLTVTSAQKNPTAFYLCASSIDLGPHGGNTIYFGEGSWLTVV.

The chain links TRBV6-5 to TRBJ2-7; tentative D call: TRBD2 (5 bases). The length of the CDR3 is 14 residues. With 6 bases removed from V and 0 bases from J, the gap between germline ends came to 12 bases. Germline V CDR1 and CDR2: MNHEY, SVGAGI. The CDR3, as DNA: TGTGCCAGCAGCCCGGGGATAAGCTCCTACGAGCAGTACTTC. It is translated as CASSPGISSYEQYF.

The CDR3 DNA sequence: TGTGCCAGCAGCTTAGGGACAGGGAATCAGCCCCAGCATTTT. This encodes CASSLGTGNQPQHF. V usage is TRBV5-6 and J usage is TRBJ1-5; 9 nucleotides line up with TRBD1. The germline CDR1 and CDR2 sequences are SGHDT and YYEEEE. CDR3 length: 14 amino acids. The J segment lost 4 bases and the V segment lost 2 bases, leaving 1 base of the junction unmatched.

This chain connects TRBV11-3 to TRBJ2-7; TRBD2 matches 8 bases. The V gene end was trimmed by 5 bases and the J gene end by 2 bases; junction bases not matched to a gene: 8. CDR1 and CDR2 from the germline V gene are SGHNT and YENEEA. This CDR3 has 15 amino acids. CDR3 nucleotides: TGTGCCAGCAGCGTCCTGAGCGGGAGTCCCTACGAGCAGTACTTC. It specifies CASSVLSGSPYEQYF.

This chain links TRBV6-5 with TRBJ1-2, with 10 bases that match TRBD1. Per germline, CDR1 MNHEY and CDR2 SVGAGI. This CDR3 comprises 15 residues. CDR3 protein: CGSGTGAFSIDGYTF. The CDR3 DNA follows: TGTGGTTCCGGGACAGGGGCATTTTCGATTGATGGCTACACCTTC.

This clone was picked up a small number of times. This chain uses TRBV2 with TRBJ2-7, with D perhaps matching TRBD1 (7 bases). V gave up 6 bases and J gave up 5 bases, with 14 bases separating them. The length of the CDR3 is 13 residues. In germline, CDR1 is SNHLY, CDR2 FYNNEI. CDR3 sequence (DNA): TGTGCCAGCAGGCCAGGGGGGTTCCACGAGCAGTACTTC. This encodes CASRPGGFHEQYF.

V and J are TRBV9 and TRBJ2-7; D gene unclear. The germline V and J ends were trimmed by 4 bases and 5 bases, with 13 bases remaining between them. The CDR3 spans 13 residues. Germline V gives CDR1 SGDLS, CDR2 YYNGEE. CDR3 sequence reads: CASSPFTRDEQYF. Here the CDR3 DNA reads TGTGCCAGCAGCCCTTTTACTCGGGACGAGCAGTACTTC.

This clone was observed once. The rearrangement joins TRBV9 to TRBJ2-7; D is perhaps TRBD1 or TRBD2 (5 bases each). Germline assignment: CDR1 SGDLS and CDR2 YYNGEE. The CDR3 has 12 amino acids. The V end lost 3 bases, the J end lost 5 bases, and 9 bases lay between the germline ends. In DNA form, the CDR3 reads TGTGCCAGCAGCGGGGACCTCCACGAGCAGTACTTC. This encodes CASSGDLHEQYF.

The J gene is TRBJ1-1, the V gene TRBV13; D unresolved. The length of the CDR3 is 13 residues. Germline assignment: CDR1 PRHDT and CDR2 FYEKMQ (reference sequence). The V and J ends lost 2 bases and 2 bases respectively, with 6 bases between them. The CDR3 region has the DNA TGTGCCAGCAGCTTAACCCCCAACACTGAAGCTTTCTTT. Its protein is CASSLTPNTEAFF.

The rearrangement joins TRBV11-3 to TRBJ1-3; possible D gene TRBD1, 5 bases. CDR1 SGHNT and CDR2 YENEEA come from the germline V gene. Trimming pared 10 bases from V and 3 bases from J, leaving 13 bases between. The CDR3 spans 13 residues. The CDR3, as DNA: TGTGCCATCCGGGACCTTGGTGGAAACACCATATATTTT. Its protein is CAIRDLGGNTIYF.

This rearrangement joins TRBV7-8 to TRBJ1-6, with 11 bases aligning to TRBD1. J gave up 6 bases and V 5 bases, and 9 bases lay outside the gene matches. The germline V gene encodes CDR1 SGHVS and CDR2 FQNEAQ. This CDR3 is built from 17 residues. The CDR3 DNA sequence: TGTGCCAGCAGCCCCCCTGGGACAGGGGGAAGTAATTCACCCCTCCACTTT. Translated: CASSPPGTGGSNSPLHF.

CDR3 sequence (DNA): TGTGCCTGGAGGTCAGGATTGGGTTGGGGATACTATGGCTACACCTTC. It yields the protein CAWRSGLGWGYYGYTF. J is TRBJ1-2 and V is TRBV30; D not resolved. Trimming took 3 bases from V and 3 from J, leaving 20 bases between them. Germline loops: CDR1 GTSNPN, CDR2 SVGIG (reference sequence). The CDR3 length is 16 residues.

V usage is TRBV5-4 and J usage is TRBJ2-7; possibly TRBD1 or TRBD2 for D (5 bases each). Germline V gives CDR1 SGHNT, CDR2 YYREEE (reference sequence). Trimming removed 0 bases at V and 3 bases at J, with 7 bases between. The CDR3 extends over 13 amino acids. The CDR3 loop reads CASSLGGDYEQYF. In DNA form, the CDR3 reads TGTGCCAGCAGCTTGGGAGGGGACTACGAGCAGTACTTC.

This clone was found once. The gene calls are TRBV2 and TRBJ2-7, with 8 bases aligning to TRBD1. The CDR3 has 16 residues. Germline V gives CDR1 SNHLY, CDR2 FYNNEI. The trim removed 5 bases at V and 6 bases at J, leaving 15 bases unmatched. CDR3 protein: CASSQGTGRTIGEQYF. Here the CDR3 DNA reads TGTGCCAGCAGTCAGGGGACAGGACGCACCATTGGCGAGCAGTACTTC.

The table lists this clone with a few counts. The chain combines TRBV12-5 with TRBJ2-3; the D is unclear. V was cut by 1 base and J by 0 bases, with 2 bases left in between. This CDR3 comprises 13 residues. Germline CDR1 reads LGHNT; CDR2 reads FRNRAP. CDR3 sequence: CASGLGSTDTQYF. The CDR3 bases are TGTGCTAGTGGTTTGGGAAGCACAGATACGCAGTATTTT.

This clone was picked up one time. The chain links TRBV9 to TRBJ2-3; D call uncertain. CDR1 and CDR2 (germline): SGDLS, YYNGEE. V was clipped by 4 bases and J by 4 bases, with 10 bases between them. The CDR3 contains 13 residues. In DNA form, the CDR3 reads TGTGCCAGCAGCCCAAACTCACCAGATACGCAGTATTTT. Translated, it gives CASSPNSPDTQYF.

This clone was recorded only once. This rearrangement joins TRBV4-3 to TRBJ1-1; D remains ambiguous. This CDR3 region has 14 residues. Trimming removed 0 bases at V and 5 bases at J, with 10 bases between. The germline V gene encodes CDR1 LGHNA and CDR2 YSLEER. The CDR3 DNA reads TGCGCCAGCAGCCAAGAGGAAGAGAGGACTGAAGCTTTCTTT. It specifies CASSQEEERTEAFF.